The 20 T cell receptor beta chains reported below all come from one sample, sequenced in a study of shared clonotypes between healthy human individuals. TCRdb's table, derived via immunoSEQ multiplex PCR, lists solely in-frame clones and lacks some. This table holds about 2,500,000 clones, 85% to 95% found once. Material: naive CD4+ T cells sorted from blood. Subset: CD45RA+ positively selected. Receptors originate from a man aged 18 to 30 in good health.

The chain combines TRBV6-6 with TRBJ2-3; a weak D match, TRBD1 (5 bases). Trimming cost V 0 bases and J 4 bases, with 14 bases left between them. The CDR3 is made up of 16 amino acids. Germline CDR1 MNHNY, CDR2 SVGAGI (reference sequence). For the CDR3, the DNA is TGTGCCAGCAGTTACTCCCTGGACAAGTCAGCAGATACGCAGTATTTT. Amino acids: CASSYSLDKSADTQYF.

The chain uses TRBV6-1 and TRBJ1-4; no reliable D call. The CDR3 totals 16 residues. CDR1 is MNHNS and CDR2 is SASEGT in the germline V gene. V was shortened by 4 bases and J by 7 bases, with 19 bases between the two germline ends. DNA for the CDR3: TGTGCCAGCAGTGCTAATACTGGTTGGCTGTCTGAAAAACTGTTTTTT. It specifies CASSANTGWLSEKLFF.

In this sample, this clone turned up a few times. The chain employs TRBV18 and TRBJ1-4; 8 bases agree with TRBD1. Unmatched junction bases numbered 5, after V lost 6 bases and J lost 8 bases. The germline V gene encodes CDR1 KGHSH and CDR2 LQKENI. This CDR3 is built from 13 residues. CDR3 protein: CASSTGVGEKLFF. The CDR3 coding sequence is TGTGCCAGCTCGACAGGGGTAGGGGAAAAACTGTTTTTT.

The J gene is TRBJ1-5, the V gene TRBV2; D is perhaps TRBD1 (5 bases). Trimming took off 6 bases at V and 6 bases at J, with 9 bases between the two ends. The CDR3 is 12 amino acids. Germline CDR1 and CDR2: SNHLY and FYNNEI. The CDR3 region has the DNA TGTGCCAGCAGAGGGGATACTCAGCCCCAGCATTTT. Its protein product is CASRGDTQPQHF.

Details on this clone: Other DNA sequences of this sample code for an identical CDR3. This chain's CDR3 is CASSYPSGGSYEQYF. The DNA for the CDR3 is TGTGCCAGCAGTTACCCTAGCGGGGGATCCTACGAGCAGTACTTC. The chain has TRBV6-6 and TRBJ2-7, with 10 nucleotides matching TRBD2. CDR1 and CDR2 from the germline V gene are MNHNY and SVGAGI (reference sequence). V was pared by 2 bases and J by 1 base, with 2 bases of the junction left unmatched. This CDR3 comprises 15 residues.

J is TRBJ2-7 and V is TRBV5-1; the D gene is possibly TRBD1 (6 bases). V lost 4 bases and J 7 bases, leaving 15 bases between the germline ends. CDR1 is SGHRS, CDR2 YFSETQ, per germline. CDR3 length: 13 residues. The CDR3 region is CASSPGTPLEQYF. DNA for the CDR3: TGCGCCAGCAGCCCCGGGACACCCTTGGAGCAGTACTTC.

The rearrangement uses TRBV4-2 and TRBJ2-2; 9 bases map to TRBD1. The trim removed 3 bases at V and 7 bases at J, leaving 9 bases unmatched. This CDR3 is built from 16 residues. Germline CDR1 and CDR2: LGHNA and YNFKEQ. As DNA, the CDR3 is TGTGCCAGCAGCCATTCCGGGGACAGGGCGATCGGGGAGCTGTTTTTT. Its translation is CASSHSGDRAIGELFF.

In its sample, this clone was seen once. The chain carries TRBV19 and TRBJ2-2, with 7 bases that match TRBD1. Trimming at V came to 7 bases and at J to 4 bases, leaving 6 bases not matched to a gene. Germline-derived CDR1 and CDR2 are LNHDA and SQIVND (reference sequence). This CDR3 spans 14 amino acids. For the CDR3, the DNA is TGTGCCAGTAATACAGGGGCCGGCACCGGGGAGCTGTTTTTT. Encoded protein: CASNTGAGTGELFF.

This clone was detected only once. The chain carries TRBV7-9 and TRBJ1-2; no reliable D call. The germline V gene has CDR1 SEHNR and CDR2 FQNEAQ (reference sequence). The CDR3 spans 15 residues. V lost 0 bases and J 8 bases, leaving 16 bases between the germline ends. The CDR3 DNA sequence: TGTGCCAGCAGCTTAGCGCGGGGTTCGCCGGGGGGCTACACCTTC. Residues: CASSLARGSPGGYTF.

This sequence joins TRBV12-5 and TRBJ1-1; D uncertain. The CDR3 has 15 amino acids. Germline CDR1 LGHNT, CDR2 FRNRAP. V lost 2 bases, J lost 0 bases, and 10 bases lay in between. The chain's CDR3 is CASGLWNQLNTEAFF. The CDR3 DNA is TGTGCTAGTGGTTTGTGGAACCAGTTGAACACTGAAGCTTTCTTT.

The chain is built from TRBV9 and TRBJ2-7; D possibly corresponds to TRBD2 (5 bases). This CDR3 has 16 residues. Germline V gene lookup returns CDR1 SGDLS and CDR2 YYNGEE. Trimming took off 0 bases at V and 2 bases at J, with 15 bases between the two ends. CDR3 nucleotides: TGTGCCAGCAGCGTAGGCCTGAGCGGACTTACCTACGAGCAGTACTTC. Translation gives CASSVGLSGLTYEQYF.

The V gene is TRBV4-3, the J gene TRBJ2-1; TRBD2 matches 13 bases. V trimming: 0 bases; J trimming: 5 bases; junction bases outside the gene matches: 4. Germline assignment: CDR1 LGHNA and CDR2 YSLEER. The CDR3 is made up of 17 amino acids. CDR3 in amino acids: CASSQDLGTSGDNEQFF. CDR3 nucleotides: TGCGCCAGCAGCCAAGATCTCGGGACTAGCGGGGACAATGAGCAGTTCTTC.

In nucleotides, the CDR3 is TGTGCCAGCAAGAGAGACGGGAACACTGAAGCTTTCTTT. Translated, it gives CASKRDGNTEAFF. The chain employs TRBV25-1 and TRBJ1-1; no clear D. The CDR3 totals 13 residues. CDR1 and CDR2 from the germline V gene are MGHDK and SYGVNS. Trimming took off 7 bases at V and 1 base at J, with 10 bases between the two ends.

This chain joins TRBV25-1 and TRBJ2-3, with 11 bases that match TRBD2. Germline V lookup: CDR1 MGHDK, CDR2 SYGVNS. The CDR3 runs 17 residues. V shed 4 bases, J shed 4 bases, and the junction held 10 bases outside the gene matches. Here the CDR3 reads CASSGRSSGRLADTQYF. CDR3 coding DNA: TGTGCCAGCAGTGGCAGGTCTAGCGGGAGGTTAGCAGATACGCAGTATTTT.

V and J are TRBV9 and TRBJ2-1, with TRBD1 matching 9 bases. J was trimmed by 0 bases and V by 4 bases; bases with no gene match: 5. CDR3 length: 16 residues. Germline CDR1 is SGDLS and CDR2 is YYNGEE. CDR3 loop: CASSLQGAPSYNEQFF. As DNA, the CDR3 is TGTGCCAGCAGCCTACAGGGGGCGCCCTCCTACAATGAGCAGTTCTTC.

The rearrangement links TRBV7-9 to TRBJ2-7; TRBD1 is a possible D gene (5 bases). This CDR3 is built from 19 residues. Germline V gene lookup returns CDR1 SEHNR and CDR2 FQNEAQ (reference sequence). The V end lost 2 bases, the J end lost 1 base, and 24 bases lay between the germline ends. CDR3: CASSLSFRVRDSQSYEQYF. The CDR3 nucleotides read TGTGCCAGCAGCTTATCCTTCAGGGTTAGGGATTCGCAGTCCTACGAGCAGTACTTC.

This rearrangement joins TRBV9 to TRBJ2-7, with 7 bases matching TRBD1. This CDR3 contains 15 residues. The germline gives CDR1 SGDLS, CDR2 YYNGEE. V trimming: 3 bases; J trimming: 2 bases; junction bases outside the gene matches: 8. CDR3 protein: CASSADPQGTYEQYF. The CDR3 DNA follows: TGTGCCAGCAGCGCAGATCCACAGGGGACCTACGAGCAGTACTTC.

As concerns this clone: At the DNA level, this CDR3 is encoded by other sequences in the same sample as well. The CDR3 DNA follows: TGTGCCAGCAGCCTAACAGGTTCTGGGGCCAACGTCCTGACTTTC. This codes for CASSLTGSGANVLTF. This chain uses TRBV5-4 with TRBJ2-6; D might be TRBD1 (5 bases). The ends were cut back, 4 bases at V and 1 base at J, with 9 bases in the middle. The germline V gene encodes CDR1 SGHNT and CDR2 YYREEE (reference sequence). This CDR3 spans 15 amino acids.

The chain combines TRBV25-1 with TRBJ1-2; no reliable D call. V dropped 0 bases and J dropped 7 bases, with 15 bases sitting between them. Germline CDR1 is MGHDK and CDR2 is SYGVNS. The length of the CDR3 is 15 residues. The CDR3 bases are TGTGCCAGCAGTGAATATTCAGCAGGACCGGGTGGCTACACCTTC. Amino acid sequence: CASSEYSAGPGGYTF.

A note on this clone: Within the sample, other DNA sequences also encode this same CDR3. The CDR3 coding sequence is TGCGCCAGCAGCTTGGCCGGGGACTATGGCTACACCTTC. It yields the protein CASSLAGDYGYTF. The chain joins TRBV5-1 to TRBJ1-2; no reliable D call. The germline V gene encodes CDR1 SGHRS and CDR2 YFSETQ. CDR3 length: 13 residues. V gave up 0 bases and J gave up 3 bases, with 6 bases separating them.